This T cell receptor (beta chain) was documented in a study of blood T cell repertoires in COVID-19. Enrollees, roughly 18 to 89 years old, lived in roughly 24 US areas. Participant-given clinical history determined each cohort assignment. Trimming cost V 0 bases and J 4 bases, with 12 bases left between them. From germline, CDR1 is LNHDA and CDR2 SQIVND (reference sequence). CDR3 length: 15 amino acids. In the original workflow: How many nucleated cells were present was estimated from reference gene primer amplification. Clones were sequenced by immunoSEQ multiplex PCR, and TCRdb holds only the in-frame ones, with some missing. Clone size and the V and J calls come from that table; the DNA yielded D and trimming. The data hold more than 200,000 clones, with 65% to 90% observed a single time.

The chain carries TRBV19 and TRBJ1-1; perhaps TRBD1 as D (5 bases). The sequencing input was PBMCs or T cells enriched from blood (not recorded which). This TCR was sampled from a man aged 35 to 55 who had recovered from COVID-19. The CDR3 reads CASSIDPGRGTEAFF. DNA of the CDR3: TGTGCCAGTAGTATAGATCCAGGGAGGGGCACTGAAGCTTTCTTT.